Listed below are T cell receptor beta chains from one sample, sequenced in a study of cytomegalovirus exposure and HLA in healthy donors. Produced via immunoSEQ multiplex PCR; TCRdb's table is partial and in-frame only. Of about 120,000 clones in the sample, over 70% were seen once. The material sequenced was PBMCs. These receptors were obtained from a woman aged 35 to 49 in good health and CMV-seronegative. The CDR3 runs from the conserved cysteine through the conserved F or W. A D gene is named only where the DNA matches it firmly. Only part of the rows carry a size: once, few, many, or a class if the clone is expanded.

clone size	D gene	V gene	J gene	CDR3 DNA	CDR3 protein
NA	NA	TRBV7-6	TRBJ2-7	TGTGCCAGCAGCTTACAGGGGAATTCCTACGAGCAGTACTTC	CASSLQGNSYEQYF
NA	TRBD1	TRBV11-2	TRBJ1-1	TGTGCCAGCAGCTTAGGGGGACAGGGGTTAATGAACACTGAAGCTTTCTTT	CASSLGGQGLMNTEAFF
NA	NA	TRBV7-2	TRBJ1-6	TGTGCCAGCAGCGAGGCTCTTTCACCCCTCCACTTT	CASSEALSPLHF
NA	TRBD1	TRBV6-5	TRBJ2-7	TGTGCCAGCAGTGACAGGGTTCACCACGAGCAGTACTTC	CASSDRVHHEQYF
NA	NA	TRBV5-6	TRBJ2-7	TGTGCCAGCAGCTTGACAGGGTCCGCCTACGAGCAGTACTTC	CASSLTGSAYEQYF
NA	TRBD2	TRBV18	TRBJ2-3	TGTGCCAGCTCACAAGGGACGGCTACTAGCGGTGCTACGCAGTATTTT	CASSQGTATSGATQYF
NA	TRBD2	TRBV10-2	TRBJ2-3	TGCGCCAGCAGTGAGTGGCTAGCGGCGGGTAGCACAGATACGCAGTATTTT	CASSEWLAAGSTDTQYF
NA	TRBD2	TRBV5-1	TRBJ2-7	TGCGCCAGCAGCCCCGAGCGGGGACGCTCCTACGAGCAGTACTTC	CASSPERGRSYEQYF
NA	NA	TRBV6-1	TRBJ1-2	TGTGCCAGCACCAAGACAGGCGGCGGGGGCTACACCTTC	CASTKTGGGGYTF
NA	TRBD2	TRBV14	TRBJ2-7	TGTGCCAGCAGCCAAGTAGCGGGAGGATCCAACGAGCAGTACTTC	CASSQVAGGSNEQYF
NA	NA	TRBV7-2	TRBJ2-2	TGTGCCAGCCTGACAGCGAACACCGGGGAGCTGTTTTTT	CASLTANTGELFF
NA	TRBD2	TRBV6-1	TRBJ2-4	TGTGCCAGCAGCACGGGACTAGCGGATAAAAACATTCAGTACTTC	CASSTGLADKNIQYF
once	TRBD2	TRBV28	TRBJ2-1	TGTGCCAGCAGCCGGAGCGGGAGGGGTTACAATGAGCAGTTCTTC	CASSRSGRGYNEQFF
NA	TRBD1	TRBV7-6	TRBJ2-7	TGTGCCAGCAGCAAGGGACAGGGGGTCTACGAGCAGTACTTC	CASSKGQGVYEQYF
NA	NA	TRBV4-2	TRBJ2-1	TGTGCCAGCAGCCAAGACTGGGCAGAATACAATGAGCAGTTCTTC	CASSQDWAEYNEQFF
NA	TRBD1	TRBV5-1	TRBJ1-2	TGCGCCAGCAGCAGAGGGACAGGGCCTAACTATGGCTACACCTTC	CASSRGTGPNYGYTF
NA	TRBD2	TRBV9	TRBJ2-1	TGTGCCAGCAGCGCCCCGGGAGGGCCGAATGAGCAGTTCTTC	CASSAPGGPNEQFF
NA	NA	TRBV5-1	TRBJ2-3	TGCGCCAGCAGCTTGTTGGAGGTGAGCACAGATACGCAGTATTTT	CASSLLEVSTDTQYF
NA	TRBD2	TRBV29-1	TRBJ2-5	TGCAGCGCGGAAACTAGCGGGGGGCGGGGAGAGACCCAGTACTTC	CSAETSGGRGETQYF
NA	TRBD1	TRBV7-2	TRBJ1-1	TGTGCCAGCAGCTTAACGCAGGGGGGCCCTGAAGCTTTCTTT	CASSLTQGGPEAFF
NA	NA	TRBV7-9	TRBJ1-1	TGTGCCAGCAGGTGGGCGGCAGCGGGGAACACTGAAGCTTTCTTT	CASRWAAAGNTEAFF
NA	NA	TRBV21-1	TRBJ2-7	TGTGCCAGCACCAGGACATCCGGATCGTACGAGCAGTACTTC	CASTRTSGSYEQYF
NA	NA	TRBV9	TRBJ2-1	TGTGCCAGCAGCGTAGTGGGGGGTGAGCAGTTCTTC	CASSVVGGEQFF
NA	TRBD1	TRBV27	TRBJ1-6	TGTGCCAGCAGTTTTGTGCAGGGGGCGAGCTCCTATAATTCACCCCTCCACTTT	CASSFVQGASSYNSPLHF
NA	TRBD1	TRBV6-5	TRBJ2-3	TGTGCCAGCAGTTTTCAGACAGGGCTGGGCACAGATACGCAGTATTTT	CASSFQTGLGTDTQYF
NA	NA	TRBV2	TRBJ2-1	TGTGCCAGCAGTGATTCAGGTATTGACAATGAGCAGTTCTTC	CASSDSGIDNEQFF
once	TRBD2	TRBV4-1	TRBJ2-1	TGCGCCAGCAGCCAAGAACTAGCGGGGTCTACCCCCCCCAAGTTCTTC	CASSQELAGSTPPKFF
once	NA	TRBV4-3	TRBJ2-1	TGCGCCAGCAGCCAAGATTTTAGGGGACAAAACAATGAGCAGTTCTTC	CASSQDFRGQNNEQFF
once	NA	TRBV11-2	TRBJ1-3	TGTGCCAGCAGCCGACCCCGGGGATCTGGAAACACCATATATTTT	CASSRPRGSGNTIYF